Included here is one T cell receptor (beta chain) sequence, with context. The protocol was immunoSEQ multiplex PCR, while the TCRdb copy is restricted to in-frame clones and leaves out a portion. Its table records some 21,000 clones. This entry is derived from a study of T cells in women clearing cervical HPV infection. Looking at the study overall: Controls gave blood once infection was undetectable; cases at lesion identification. HLA type could not be excluded as a confounder.

This receptor was taken from a woman aged 18-69 years with a cervical HPV16 infection that either progressed to CIN3+ or cleared (not recorded which). The sample consisted of blood buffy coat.

This CDR3 reads CSARDAGGPQETQYF. The CDR3 DNA, read in part, is TGCAGTGCTAGAGATGCGGGAGGGCCGCAAGAGACC. The gene calls are TRBV20-1 and TRBJ2-5, with 9 bases that match TRBD2. The read terminates 3 residues ahead of where the CDR3 ends, so the germline J gene completes it. The CDR3 is 15 residues long. J was trimmed by 2 bases and V by 0 bases; bases with no gene match: 4. Germline assignment: CDR1 DFQATT and CDR2 SNEGSKA (reference sequence).